This T cell receptor (delta chain) was retrieved from a study of Vδ1+ human thymocytes. General study findings and limits: Roughly 22% of thymic delta-chain sequences were Vdelta2, with few Vdelta3, unlike blood Vdelta1+ controls. In the thymus, TRG and TRD repertoires looked highly polyclonal with Gaussian CDR3 lengths.

RNA was extracted from the cells and then reverse transcribed. CDR3 amplicons came from multiplex PCR with pooled V-gene forward and constant-region reverse primers. TCRdb called clones anew from the multiplex PCR reads with CATT. Among roughly 55,000 delta-chain clones listed, approximately 15% were seen once. This CDR3 comprises 16 residues. CDR1 is TSWWSYY and CDR2 is QGS in the germline V gene. The V and J ends lost 7 bases and 2 bases, in that order; junction bases with no gene match: 12. This clone was detected only a few times. Its antigen is still unknown. Sequenced material: Vdelta1+ gamma-delta thymocytes from the thymus. Subset indicated: FACS-sorted CD3+ TCRalphabeta- TCRVdelta1+ TCRVdelta2- thymocytes. This receptor was identified in a boy younger than two who had congenital heart surgery. This rearrangement joins TRDV1 to TRDJ1; TRDD3 agrees at 8 bases. The CDR3 DNA reads as TGTGCTCTTGAAAACTGGGGGTCCTTTGGGACCGATAAACTCATCTTT. As protein: CALENWGSFGTDKLIF.